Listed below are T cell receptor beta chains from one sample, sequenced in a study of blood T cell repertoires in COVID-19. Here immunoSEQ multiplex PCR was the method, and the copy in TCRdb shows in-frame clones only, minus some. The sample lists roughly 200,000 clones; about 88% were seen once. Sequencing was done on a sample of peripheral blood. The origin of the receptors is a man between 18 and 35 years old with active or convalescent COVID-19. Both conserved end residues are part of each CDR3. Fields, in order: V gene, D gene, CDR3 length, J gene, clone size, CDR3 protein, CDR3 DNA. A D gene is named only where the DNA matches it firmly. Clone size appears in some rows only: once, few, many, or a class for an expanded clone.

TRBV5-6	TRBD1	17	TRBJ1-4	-	CASSLFTGGSTNEKLFF	TGTGCCAGCAGCTTGTTCACAGGGGGATCGACTAATGAAAAACTGTTTTTT
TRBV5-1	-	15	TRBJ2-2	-	CASSLGGQNTGELFF	TGCGCCAGCAGCTTGGGGGGACAGAACACCGGGGAGCTGTTTTTT
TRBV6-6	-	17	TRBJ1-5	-	CASSQDSKRYSNQPQHF	TGTGCCAGCAGTCAGGACAGTAAAAGGTATAGCAATCAGCCCCAGCATTTT
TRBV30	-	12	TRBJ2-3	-	CAWNRVGDTQYF	TGTGCCTGGAACCGGGTTGGTGATACGCAGTATTTT
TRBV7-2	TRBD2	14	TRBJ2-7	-	CASSSSGSSYEQYF	TGTGCCAGCAGCTCCAGCGGGAGCTCCTACGAGCAGTACTTC
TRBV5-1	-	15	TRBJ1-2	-	CASKPDAGGSYGYTF	TGCGCCAGCAAACCGGACGCGGGGGGTTCATATGGCTACACCTTC
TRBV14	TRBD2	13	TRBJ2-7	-	CASRISGIYEQYF	TGTGCCAGCAGAATAAGCGGGATCTACGAGCAGTACTTC
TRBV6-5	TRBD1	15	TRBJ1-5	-	CASSYNRDRNQPQHF	TGTGCCAGCAGTTATAACCGGGACAGGAATCAGCCCCAGCATTTT
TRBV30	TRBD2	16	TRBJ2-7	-	CAWREVSGGPSYEQYF	TGTGCCTGGAGAGAGGTTAGCGGGGGGCCCTCCTACGAGCAGTACTTC
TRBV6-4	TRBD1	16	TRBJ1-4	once	CASSDYRTGENEKLFF	TGTGCCAGCAGTGACTATAGGACAGGGGAAAATGAAAAACTGTTTTTT